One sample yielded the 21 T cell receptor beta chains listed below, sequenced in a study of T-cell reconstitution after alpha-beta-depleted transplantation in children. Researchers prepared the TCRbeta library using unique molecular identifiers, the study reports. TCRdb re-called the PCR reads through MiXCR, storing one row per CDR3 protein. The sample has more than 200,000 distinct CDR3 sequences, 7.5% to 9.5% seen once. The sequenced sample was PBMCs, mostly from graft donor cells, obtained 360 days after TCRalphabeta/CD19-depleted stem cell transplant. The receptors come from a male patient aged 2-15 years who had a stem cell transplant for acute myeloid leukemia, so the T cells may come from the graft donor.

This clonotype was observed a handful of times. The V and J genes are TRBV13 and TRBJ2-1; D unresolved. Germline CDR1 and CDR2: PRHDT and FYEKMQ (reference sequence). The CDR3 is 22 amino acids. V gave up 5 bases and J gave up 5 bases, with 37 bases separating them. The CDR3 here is CASSRRVYRRSVGSFPNNEQFF. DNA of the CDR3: TGTGCCAGCAGCCGAAGGGTTTACCGTCGGAGCGTAGGGTCGTTTCCGAACAATGAGCAGTTCTTC. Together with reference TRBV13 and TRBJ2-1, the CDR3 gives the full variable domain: AAGVIQSPRHLIKEKRETATLKCYPIPRHDTVYWYQQGPGQDPQFLISFYEKMQSDKGSIPDRFSAQQFSDYHSELNMSSLELGDSALYFCASSRRVYRRSVGSFPNNEQFFGPGTRLTVL.

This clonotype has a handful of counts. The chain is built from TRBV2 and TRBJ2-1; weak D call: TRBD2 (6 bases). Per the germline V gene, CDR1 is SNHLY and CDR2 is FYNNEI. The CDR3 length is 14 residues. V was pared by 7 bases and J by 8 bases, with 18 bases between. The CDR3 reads CASKKGGGSDEQFF. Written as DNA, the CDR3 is TGTGCCAGCAAGAAGGGAGGTGGTAGCGATGAGCAGTTCTTC.

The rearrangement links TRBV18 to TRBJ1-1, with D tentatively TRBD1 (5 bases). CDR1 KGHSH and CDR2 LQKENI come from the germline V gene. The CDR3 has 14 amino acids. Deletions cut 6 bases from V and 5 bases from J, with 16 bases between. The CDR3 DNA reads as TGTGCCAGCTCCCTTTCCCAGGGTGGAACTGAAGCTTTCTTT. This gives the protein CASSLSQGGTEAFF.

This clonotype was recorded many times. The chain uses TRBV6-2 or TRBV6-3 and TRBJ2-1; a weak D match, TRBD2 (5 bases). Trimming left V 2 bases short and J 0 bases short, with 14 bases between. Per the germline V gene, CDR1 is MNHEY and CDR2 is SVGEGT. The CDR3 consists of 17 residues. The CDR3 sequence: CASSYLGGHSSYNEQFF. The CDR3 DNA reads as TGTGCCAGCAGTTACCTCGGCGGGCACAGCTCCTACAATGAGCAGTTCTTC.

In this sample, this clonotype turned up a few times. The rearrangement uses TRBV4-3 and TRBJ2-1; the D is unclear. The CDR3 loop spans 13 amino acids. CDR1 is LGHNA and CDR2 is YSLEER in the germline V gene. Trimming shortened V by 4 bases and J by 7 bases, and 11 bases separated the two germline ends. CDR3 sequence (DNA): TGCGCCAGCAGCCCACGAATGTGGAATGAGCAGTTCTTC. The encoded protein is CASSPRMWNEQFF.

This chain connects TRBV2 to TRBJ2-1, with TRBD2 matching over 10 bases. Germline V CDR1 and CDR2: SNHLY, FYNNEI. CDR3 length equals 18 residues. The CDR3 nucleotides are TGTACCTGCAGTTTAGTCACGATTAGCGGGAGGAAGAGTCCTGAGCAGTTCTTC. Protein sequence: CTCSLVTISGRKSPEQFF.

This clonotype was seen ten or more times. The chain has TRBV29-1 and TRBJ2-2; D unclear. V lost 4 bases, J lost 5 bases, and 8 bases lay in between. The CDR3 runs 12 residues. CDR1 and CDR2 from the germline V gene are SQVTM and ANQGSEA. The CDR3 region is CSVGPRTGELFF. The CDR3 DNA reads TGCAGCGTTGGGCCCAGAACCGGGGAGCTGTTTTTT.

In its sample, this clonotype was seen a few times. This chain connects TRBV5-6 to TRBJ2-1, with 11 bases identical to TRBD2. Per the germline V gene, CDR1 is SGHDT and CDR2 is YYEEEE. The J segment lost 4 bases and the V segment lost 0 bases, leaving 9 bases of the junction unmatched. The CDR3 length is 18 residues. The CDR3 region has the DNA TGTGCCAGCAGCTTGGAACTAGCGGGGGCCGAAATATACAATGAGCAGTTCTTC. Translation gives CASSLELAGAEIYNEQFF. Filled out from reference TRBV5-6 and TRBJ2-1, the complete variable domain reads DAGVTQSPTHLIKTRGQQVTLRCSPKSGHDTVSWYQQALGQGPQFIFQYYEEEERQRGNFPDRFSGHQFPNYSSELNVNALLLGDSALYLCASSLELAGAEIYNEQFFGPGTRLTVL.

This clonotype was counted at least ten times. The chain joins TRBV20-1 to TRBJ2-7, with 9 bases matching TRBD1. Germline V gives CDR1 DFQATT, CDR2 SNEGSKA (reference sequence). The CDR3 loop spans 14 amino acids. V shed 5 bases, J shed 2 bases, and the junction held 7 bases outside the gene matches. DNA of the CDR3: TGCAGTGCTTTAACAGGGGGCGCACCCTACGAGCAGTACTTC. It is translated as CSALTGGAPYEQYF.

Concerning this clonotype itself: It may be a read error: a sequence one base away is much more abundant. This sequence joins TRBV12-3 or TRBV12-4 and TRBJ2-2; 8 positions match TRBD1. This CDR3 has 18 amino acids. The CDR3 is CACSSAGQGRGRRRELFF. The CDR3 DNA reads TGTGCCTGCAGTAGCGCCGGACAGGGAAGGGGTAGGAGGAGGGAGCTGTTTTTT.

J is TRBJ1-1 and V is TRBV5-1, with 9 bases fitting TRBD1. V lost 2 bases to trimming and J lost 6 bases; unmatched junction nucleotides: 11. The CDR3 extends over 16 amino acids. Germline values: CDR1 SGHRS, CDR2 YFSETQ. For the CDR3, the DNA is TGCGCCAGCAGCTTTCACCGGGACAGGGAATCAGCTGAAGCTTTCTTT. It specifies CASSFHRDRESAEAFF.

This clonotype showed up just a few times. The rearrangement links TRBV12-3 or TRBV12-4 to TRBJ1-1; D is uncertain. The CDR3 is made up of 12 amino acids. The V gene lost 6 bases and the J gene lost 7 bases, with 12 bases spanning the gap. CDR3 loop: CASREESVEAFF. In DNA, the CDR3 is TGTGCCAGCAGGGAAGAGAGTGTTGAAGCTTTCTTT.

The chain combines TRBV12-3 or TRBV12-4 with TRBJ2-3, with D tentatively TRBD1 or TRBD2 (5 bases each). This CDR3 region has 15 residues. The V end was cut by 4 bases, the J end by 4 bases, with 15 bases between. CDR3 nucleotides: TGTGCCAGCAGTTACGGCCCGGGGCAGGCAGATACGCAGTATTTT. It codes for CASSYGPGQADTQYF.

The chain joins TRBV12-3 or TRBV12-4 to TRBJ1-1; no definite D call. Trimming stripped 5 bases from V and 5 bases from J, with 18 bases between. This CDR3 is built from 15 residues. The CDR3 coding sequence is TGTGCCAGCAGTCCCCAAGCGAGGGTGGTTACTGAAGCTTTCTTT. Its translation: CASSPQARVVTEAFF.

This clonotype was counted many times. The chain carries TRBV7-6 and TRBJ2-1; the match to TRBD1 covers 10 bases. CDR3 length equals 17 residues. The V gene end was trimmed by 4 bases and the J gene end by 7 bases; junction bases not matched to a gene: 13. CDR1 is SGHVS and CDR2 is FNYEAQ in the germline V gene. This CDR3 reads CASSSPSGWTGGNEQFF. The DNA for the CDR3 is TGTGCCAGCAGCTCCCCGTCGGGGTGGACAGGGGGGAATGAGCAGTTCTTC.

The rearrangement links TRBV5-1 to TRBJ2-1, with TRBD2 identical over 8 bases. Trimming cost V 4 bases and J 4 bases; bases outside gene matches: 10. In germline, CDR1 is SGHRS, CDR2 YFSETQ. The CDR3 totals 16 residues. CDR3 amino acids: CASSRIMTSEYNEQFF. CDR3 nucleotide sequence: TGCGCCAGCAGCCGAATTATGACTAGCGAATACAATGAGCAGTTCTTC.

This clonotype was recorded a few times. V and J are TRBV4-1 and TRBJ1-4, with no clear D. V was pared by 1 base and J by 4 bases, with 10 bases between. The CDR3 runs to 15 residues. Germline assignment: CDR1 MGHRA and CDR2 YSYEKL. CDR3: CASSQAPASNEKLFF. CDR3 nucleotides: TGCGCCAGCAGCCAAGCGCCAGCAAGTAATGAAAAACTGTTTTTT.

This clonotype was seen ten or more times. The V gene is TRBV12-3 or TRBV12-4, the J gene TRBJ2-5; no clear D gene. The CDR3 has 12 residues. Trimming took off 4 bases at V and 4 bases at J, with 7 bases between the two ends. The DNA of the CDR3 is TGTGCCAGCAGTTCCTCGGCAGAGACCCAGTACTTC. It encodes CASSSSAETQYF.

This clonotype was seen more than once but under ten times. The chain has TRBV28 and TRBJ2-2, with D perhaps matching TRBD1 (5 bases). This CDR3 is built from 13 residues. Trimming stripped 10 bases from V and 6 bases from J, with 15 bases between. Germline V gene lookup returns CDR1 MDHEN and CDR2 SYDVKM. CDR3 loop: CATEIQGSGELFF. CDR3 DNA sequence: TGTGCCACCGAGATCCAGGGTTCCGGGGAGCTGTTTTTT. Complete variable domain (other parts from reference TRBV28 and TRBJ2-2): DVKVTQSSRYLVKRTGEKVFLECVQDMDHENMFWYRQDPGLGLRLIYFSYDVKMKEKGDIPEGYSVSREKKERFSLILESASTNQTSMYLCATEIQGSGELFFGEGSRLTVL.

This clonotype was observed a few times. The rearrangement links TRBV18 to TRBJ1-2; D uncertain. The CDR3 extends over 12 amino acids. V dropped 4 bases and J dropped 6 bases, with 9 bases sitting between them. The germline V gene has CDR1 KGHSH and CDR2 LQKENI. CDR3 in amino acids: CASSQEENGYTF. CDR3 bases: TGTGCCAGCTCACAAGAGGAAAATGGCTACACCTTC.

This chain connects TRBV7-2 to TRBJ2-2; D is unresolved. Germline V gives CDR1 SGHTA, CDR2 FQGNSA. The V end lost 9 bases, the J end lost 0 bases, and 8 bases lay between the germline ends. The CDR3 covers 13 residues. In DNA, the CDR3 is TGTGCCAGTACCGAGACGAACACCGGGGAGCTGTTTTTT. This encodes CASTETNTGELFF.